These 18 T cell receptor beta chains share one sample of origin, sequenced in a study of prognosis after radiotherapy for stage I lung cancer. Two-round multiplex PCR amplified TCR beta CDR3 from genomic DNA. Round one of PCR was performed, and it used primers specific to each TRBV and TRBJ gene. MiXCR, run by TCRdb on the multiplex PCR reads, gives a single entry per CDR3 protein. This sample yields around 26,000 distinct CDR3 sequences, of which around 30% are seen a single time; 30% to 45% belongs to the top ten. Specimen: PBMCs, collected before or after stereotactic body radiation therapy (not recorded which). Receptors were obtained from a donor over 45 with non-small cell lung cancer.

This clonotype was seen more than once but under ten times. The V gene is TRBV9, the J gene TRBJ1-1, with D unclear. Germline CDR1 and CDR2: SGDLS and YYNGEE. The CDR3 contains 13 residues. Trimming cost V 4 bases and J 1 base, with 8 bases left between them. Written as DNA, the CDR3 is TGTGCCAGCAGCCCCCGGGGGAACACTGAAGCTTTCTTT. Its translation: CASSPRGNTEAFF.

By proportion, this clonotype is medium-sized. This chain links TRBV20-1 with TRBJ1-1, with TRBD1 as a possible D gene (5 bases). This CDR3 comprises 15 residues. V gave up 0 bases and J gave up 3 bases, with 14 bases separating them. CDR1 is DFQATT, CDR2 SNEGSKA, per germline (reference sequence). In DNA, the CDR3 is TGCAGTGCTAGAGATAGCACAGGCCTTTACACTGAAGCTTTCTTT. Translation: CSARDSTGLYTEAFF.

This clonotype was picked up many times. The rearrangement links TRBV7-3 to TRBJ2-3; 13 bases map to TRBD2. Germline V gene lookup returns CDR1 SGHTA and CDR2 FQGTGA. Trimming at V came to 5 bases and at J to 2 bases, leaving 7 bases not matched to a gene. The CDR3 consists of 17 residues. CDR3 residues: CASSQLAGGLNTDTQYF. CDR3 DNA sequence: TGTGCCAGCAGCCAACTAGCGGGGGGGCTGAACACAGATACGCAGTATTTT. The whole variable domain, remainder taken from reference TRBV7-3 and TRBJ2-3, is GAGVSQTPSNKVTEKGKYVELRCDPISGHTALYWYRQSLGQGPEFLIYFQGTGAADDSGLPNDRFFAVRPEGSVSTLKIQRTERGDSAVYLCASSQLAGGLNTDTQYFGPGTRLTVL.

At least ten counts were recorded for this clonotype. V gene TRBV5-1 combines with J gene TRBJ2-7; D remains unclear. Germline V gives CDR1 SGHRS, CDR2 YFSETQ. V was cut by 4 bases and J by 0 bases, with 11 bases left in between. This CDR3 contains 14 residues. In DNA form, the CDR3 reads TGCGCCAGCAGCGACGGCGGTTTCTCCTACGAGCAGTACTTC. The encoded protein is CASSDGGFSYEQYF.

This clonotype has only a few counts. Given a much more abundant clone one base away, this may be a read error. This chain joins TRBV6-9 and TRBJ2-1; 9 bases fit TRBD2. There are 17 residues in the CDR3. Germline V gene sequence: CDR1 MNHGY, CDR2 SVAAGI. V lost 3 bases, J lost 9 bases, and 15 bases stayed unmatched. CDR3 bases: TGTGCCAGCAGTTACTCGAACCCAGCGGGAGGTCGGGTTGAGCAGTTCTTC. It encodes CASSYSNPAGGRVEQFF.

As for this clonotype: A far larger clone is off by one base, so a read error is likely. This CDR3 is CTSSVRPYGYTF. The CDR3 DNA is TGTACCAGCAGTGTTCGACCCTATGGCTACACCTTC. The chain carries TRBV6-4 and TRBJ1-2; unclear D gene. Germline V gene data show CDR1 as MRHNA and CDR2 as SNTAGT. CDR3 length: 12 amino acids.

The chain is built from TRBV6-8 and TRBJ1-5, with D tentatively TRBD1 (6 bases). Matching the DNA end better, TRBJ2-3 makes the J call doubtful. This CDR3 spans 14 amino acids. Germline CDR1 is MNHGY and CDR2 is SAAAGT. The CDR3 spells CASSLGHYYQPQYF. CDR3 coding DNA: TGTGCCAGTAGCTTGGGACACTATTATCAGCCCCAGTATTTT.

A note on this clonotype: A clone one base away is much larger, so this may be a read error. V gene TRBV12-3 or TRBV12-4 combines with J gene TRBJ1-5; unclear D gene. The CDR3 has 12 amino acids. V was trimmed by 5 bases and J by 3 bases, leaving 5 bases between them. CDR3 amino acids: CASSLLNQPQHF. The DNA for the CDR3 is TGTGCCAGCAGTCTTCTCAATCAGCCCCAGCATTTT.

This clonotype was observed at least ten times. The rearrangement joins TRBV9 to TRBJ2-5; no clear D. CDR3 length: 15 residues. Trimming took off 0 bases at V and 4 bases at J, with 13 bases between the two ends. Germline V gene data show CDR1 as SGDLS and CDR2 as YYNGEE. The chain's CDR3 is CASSVATSPGETQYF. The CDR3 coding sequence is TGTGCCAGCAGCGTAGCGACTTCCCCCGGAGAGACCCAGTACTTC.

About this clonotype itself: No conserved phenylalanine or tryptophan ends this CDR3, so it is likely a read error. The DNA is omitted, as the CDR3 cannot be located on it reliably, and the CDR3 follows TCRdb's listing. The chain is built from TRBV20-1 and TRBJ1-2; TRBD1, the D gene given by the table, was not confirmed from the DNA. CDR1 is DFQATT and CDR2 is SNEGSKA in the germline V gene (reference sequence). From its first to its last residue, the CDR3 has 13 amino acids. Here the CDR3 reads CSAPGQGRKGYAL.

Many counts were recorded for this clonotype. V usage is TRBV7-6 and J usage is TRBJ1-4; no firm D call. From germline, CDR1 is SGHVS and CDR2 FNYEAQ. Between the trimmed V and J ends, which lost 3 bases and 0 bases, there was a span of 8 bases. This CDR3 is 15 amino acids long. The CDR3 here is CASSLNGATNEKLFF. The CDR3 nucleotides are TGTGCCAGCAGCTTGAATGGGGCAACTAATGAAAAACTGTTTTTT.

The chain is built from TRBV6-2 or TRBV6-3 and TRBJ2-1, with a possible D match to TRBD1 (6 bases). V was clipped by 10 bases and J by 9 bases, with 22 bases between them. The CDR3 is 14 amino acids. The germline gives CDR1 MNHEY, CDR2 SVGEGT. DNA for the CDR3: TGTGCCACAACAACTATCGTGGGGGCAGGTGAGCAGTTCTTC. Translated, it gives CATTTIVGAGEQFF.

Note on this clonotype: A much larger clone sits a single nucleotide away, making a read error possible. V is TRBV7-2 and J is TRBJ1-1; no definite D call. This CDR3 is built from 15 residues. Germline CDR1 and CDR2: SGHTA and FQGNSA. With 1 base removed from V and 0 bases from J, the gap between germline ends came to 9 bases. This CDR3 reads CASSLDPAVNTEAFF. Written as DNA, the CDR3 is TGTGCCAGCAGCTTAGACCCCGCCGTGAACACTGAAGCTTTCTTT.

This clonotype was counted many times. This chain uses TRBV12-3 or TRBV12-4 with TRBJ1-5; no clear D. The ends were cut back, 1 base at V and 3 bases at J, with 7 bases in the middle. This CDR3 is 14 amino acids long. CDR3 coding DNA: TGTGCCAGCAGTTTAGTTCAGGACAATCAGCCCCAGCATTTT. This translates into CASSLVQDNQPQHF.

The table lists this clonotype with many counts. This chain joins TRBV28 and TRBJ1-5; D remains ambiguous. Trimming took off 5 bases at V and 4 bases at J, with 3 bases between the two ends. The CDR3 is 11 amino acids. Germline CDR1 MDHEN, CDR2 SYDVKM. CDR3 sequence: CASSANQPQHF. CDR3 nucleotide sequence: TGTGCCAGCAGTGCTAATCAGCCCCAGCATTTT.

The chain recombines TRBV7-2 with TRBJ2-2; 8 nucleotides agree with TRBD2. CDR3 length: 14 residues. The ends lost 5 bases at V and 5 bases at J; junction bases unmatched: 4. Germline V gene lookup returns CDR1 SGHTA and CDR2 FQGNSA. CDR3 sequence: CASSPGLVTGELFF. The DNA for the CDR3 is TGTGCCAGCAGCCCGGGACTAGTTACCGGGGAGCTGTTTTTT. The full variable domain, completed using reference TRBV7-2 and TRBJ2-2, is GAGVSQSPSNKVTEKGKDVELRCDPISGHTALYWYRQSLGQGLEFLIYFQGNSAPDKSGLPSDRFSAERTGGSVSTLTIQRTQQEDSAVYLCASSPGLVTGELFFGEGSRLTVL.

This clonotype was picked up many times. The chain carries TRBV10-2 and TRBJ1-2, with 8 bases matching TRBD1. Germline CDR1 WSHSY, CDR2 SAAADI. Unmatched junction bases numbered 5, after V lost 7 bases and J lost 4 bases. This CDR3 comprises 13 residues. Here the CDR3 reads CASMGTGGYGYTF. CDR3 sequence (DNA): TGCGCCAGCATGGGGACAGGAGGCTATGGCTACACCTTC.

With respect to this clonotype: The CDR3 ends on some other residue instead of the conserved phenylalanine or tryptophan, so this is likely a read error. CDR3 coding DNA: TGTGCCTGGAGTGTACGGGTACTAGCCGACGAGCAGTACCTC. Translating gives CAWSVRVLADEQYL. The V and J genes are TRBV30 and TRBJ2-7; possibly TRBD2 for D (6 bases). CDR3 length: 14 amino acids. Per germline, CDR1 GTSNPN and CDR2 SVGIG (reference sequence). V lost 0 bases, J lost 5 bases, and 14 bases lay in between.